Shown below are 8 T cell receptor beta chains from a single sample sequenced in a study of CD8+ T cells in alopecia areata. Extraction of RNA preceded its reverse transcription into cDNA, which served as the sequencing template. Measured with immunoSEQ multiplex PCR; TCRdb has only the in-frame clones, and not every one. The profile shows roughly 150,000 clones, about three fifths of them singletons. The material sequenced was CD4+ T cells sorted from blood. The receptors were gathered from a human donor in good health.

The chain employs TRBV9 and TRBJ1-5; the D gene is possibly TRBD1 (6 bases). The CDR3 length is 14 residues. Between the trimmed V and J ends, which lost 4 bases and 1 base, there was a span of 9 bases. Germline CDR1 reads SGDLS; CDR2 reads YYNGEE. The CDR3 DNA reads as TGTGCCAGCAGCCCAGGGACAAGCAATCAGCCCCAGCATTTT. It yields the protein CASSPGTSNQPQHF.

There are a few counts of this clone. CDR3 DNA sequence: TGTGCCAGCAAATCGGGACAGTGGTACATGGGAGCTTTCTTT. Translation gives CASKSGQWYMGAFF. The V call is TRBV6-6, the J call TRBJ1-1; 7 nucleotides line up with TRBD1. This CDR3 contains 14 residues. From germline, CDR1 is MNHNY and CDR2 SVGAGI (reference sequence). J was trimmed by 10 bases and V by 7 bases; bases with no gene match: 15.

The chain has TRBV30 and TRBJ2-1; no clear D. Trimming removed 4 bases at V and 7 bases at J, with 8 bases between. From germline, CDR1 is GTSNPN and CDR2 SVGIG (reference sequence). This CDR3 contains 11 residues. CDR3 in DNA: TGTGCCTGGACGTCTCGTAATGAGCAGTTCTTC. Residues: CAWTSRNEQFF.

V and J are TRBV2 and TRBJ2-5; TRBD2 matches at 12 bases. Germline trimming cut 10 bases from V and 1 base from J; bases unmatched to any gene: 4. CDR1 and CDR2 from the germline V gene are SNHLY and FYNNEI. This CDR3 region has 14 residues. CDR3 protein: CATRLAGVQETQYF. Written as DNA, the CDR3 is TGTGCCACCAGACTAGCGGGAGTCCAAGAGACCCAGTACTTC.

This chain links TRBV5-1 with TRBJ1-1, with D tentatively TRBD1 (6 bases). With 3 bases removed from V and 7 bases from J, the gap between germline ends came to 19 bases. This CDR3 spans 15 amino acids. Germline values: CDR1 SGHRS, CDR2 YFSETQ. The CDR3 here is CASSSTGGLRGEAFF. CDR3 DNA: TGCGCCAGCAGCTCCACCGGGGGCCTCCGAGGTGAAGCTTTCTTT.

The V call is TRBV29-1, the J call TRBJ2-3; no firm D call. V lost 4 bases, J lost 0 bases, and 11 bases lay in between. CDR3 length equals 14 residues. Germline V lookup: CDR1 SQVTM, CDR2 ANQGSEA. The CDR3 is CSVARTASTDTQYF. Written as DNA, the CDR3 is TGCAGCGTTGCCCGGACGGCGAGCACAGATACGCAGTATTTT.

The J gene is TRBJ1-2, the V gene TRBV30, with D hard to call. Trimming pared 5 bases from V and 2 bases from J, leaving 9 bases between. Germline V gives CDR1 GTSNPN, CDR2 SVGIG (reference sequence). This CDR3 has 12 amino acids. CDR3 region: CAWGRNNYGYTF. Written as DNA, the CDR3 is TGTGCCTGGGGACGGAACAACTATGGCTACACCTTC.

The chain uses TRBV10-3 and TRBJ2-6, with D possibly TRBD1 on 6 matching bases. Germline CDR1 and CDR2: ENHRY and SYGVKD. V was shortened by 3 bases and J by 1 base, with 19 bases between the two germline ends. The CDR3 contains 19 residues. CDR3 region: CAISDLRDTVVSGANVLTF. The CDR3 coding sequence is TGTGCCATCAGTGATCTCCGGGACACCGTTGTATCTGGGGCCAACGTCCTGACTTTC.